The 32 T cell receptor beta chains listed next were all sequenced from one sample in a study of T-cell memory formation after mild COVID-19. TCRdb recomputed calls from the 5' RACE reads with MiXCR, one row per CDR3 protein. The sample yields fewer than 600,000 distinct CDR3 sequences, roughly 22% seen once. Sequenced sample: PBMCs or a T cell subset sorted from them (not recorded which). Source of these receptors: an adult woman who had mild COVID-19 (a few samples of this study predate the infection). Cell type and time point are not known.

The CDR3 sequence: CASSRTRVSNYGYTF. Written as DNA, the CDR3 is TGTGCCAGCAGCCGGACAAGGGTCTCGAACTATGGCTACACCTTC. The chain carries TRBV14 and TRBJ1-2, with a possible D match to TRBD1 (5 bases). Trimming took off 4 bases at V and 2 bases at J, with 14 bases between the two ends. This CDR3 contains 15 residues. Germline values: CDR1 SGHDN, CDR2 FVKESK.

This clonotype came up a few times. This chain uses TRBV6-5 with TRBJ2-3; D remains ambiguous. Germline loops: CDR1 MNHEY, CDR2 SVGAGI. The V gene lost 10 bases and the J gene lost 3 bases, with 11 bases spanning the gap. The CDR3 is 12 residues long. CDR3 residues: CATQWGTDTQYF. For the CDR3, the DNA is TGTGCCACCCAATGGGGAACAGATACGCAGTATTTT.

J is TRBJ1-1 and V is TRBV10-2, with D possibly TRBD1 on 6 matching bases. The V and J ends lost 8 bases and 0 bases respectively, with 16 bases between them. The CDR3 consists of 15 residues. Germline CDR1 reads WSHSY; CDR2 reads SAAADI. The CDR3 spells CASWKTRDMNTEAFF. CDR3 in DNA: TGCGCCAGCTGGAAAACCCGGGACATGAACACTGAAGCTTTCTTT.

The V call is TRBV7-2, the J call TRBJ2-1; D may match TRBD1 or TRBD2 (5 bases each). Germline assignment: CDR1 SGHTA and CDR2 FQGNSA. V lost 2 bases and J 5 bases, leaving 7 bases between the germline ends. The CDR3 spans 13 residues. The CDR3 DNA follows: TGTGCCAGCAGCTTACGGGGCCACAATGAGCAGTTCTTC. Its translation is CASSLRGHNEQFF.

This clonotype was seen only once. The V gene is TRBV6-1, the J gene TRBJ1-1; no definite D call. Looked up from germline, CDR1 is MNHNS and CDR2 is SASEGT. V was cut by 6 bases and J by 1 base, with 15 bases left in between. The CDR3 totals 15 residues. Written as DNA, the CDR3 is TGTGCCAGCAGCGGCCCGGGGTGCTGGAACACTGAAGCTTTCTTT. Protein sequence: CASSGPGCWNTEAFF.

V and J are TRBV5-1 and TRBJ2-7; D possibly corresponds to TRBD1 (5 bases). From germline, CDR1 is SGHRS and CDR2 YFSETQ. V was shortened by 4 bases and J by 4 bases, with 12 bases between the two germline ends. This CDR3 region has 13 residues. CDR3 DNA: TGCGCCAGCAGCCAGGGCTGGTCATACGAGCAGTACTTC. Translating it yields CASSQGWSYEQYF. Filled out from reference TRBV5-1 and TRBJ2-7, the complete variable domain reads KAGVTQTPRYLIKTRGQQVTLSCSPISGHRSVSWYQQTPGQGLQFLFEYFSETQRNKGNFPGRFSGRQFSNSRSEMNVSTLELGDSALYLCASSQGWSYEQYFGPGTRLTVT.

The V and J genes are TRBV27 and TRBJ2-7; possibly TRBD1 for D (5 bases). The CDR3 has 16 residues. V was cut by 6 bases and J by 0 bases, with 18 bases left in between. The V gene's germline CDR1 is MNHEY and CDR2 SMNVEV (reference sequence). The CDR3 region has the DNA TGTGCCAGCAGAAGAAGAGACAGCCGTGGCTCCTACGAGCAGTACTTC. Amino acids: CASRRRDSRGSYEQYF.

CDR3 residues: CASDPGWYGYTF. The DNA for the CDR3 is TGTGCCAGTGACCCCGGATGGTATGGCTACACCTTC. The V call is TRBV6-1, the J call TRBJ1-2; D call uncertain. Trimming left V 9 bases short and J 5 bases short, with 13 bases between. The length of the CDR3 is 12 residues. CDR1 and CDR2 from the germline V gene are MNHNS and SASEGT.

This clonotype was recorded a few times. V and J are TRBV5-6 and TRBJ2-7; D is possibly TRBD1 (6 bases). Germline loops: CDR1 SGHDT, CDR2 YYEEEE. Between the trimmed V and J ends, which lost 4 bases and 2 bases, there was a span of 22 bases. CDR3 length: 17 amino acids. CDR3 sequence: CASSTTLQGFSPYEQYF. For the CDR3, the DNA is TGTGCCAGCAGCACCACTCTACAGGGATTTTCCCCCTACGAGCAGTACTTC.

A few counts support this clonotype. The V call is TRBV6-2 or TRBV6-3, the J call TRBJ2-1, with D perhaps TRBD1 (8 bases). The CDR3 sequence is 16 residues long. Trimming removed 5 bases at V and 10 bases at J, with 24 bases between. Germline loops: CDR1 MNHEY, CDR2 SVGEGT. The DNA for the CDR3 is TGTGCCAGCAGTCACCTCACAGGGGGGGGTTTGGAGGAGCAGTTCTTC. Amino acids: CASSHLTGGGLEEQFF.

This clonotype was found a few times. The CDR3 region is CASRGPGNNEQFF. CDR3 sequence (DNA): TGTGCCAGCAGGGGACCGGGGAACAATGAGCAGTTCTTC. This chain uses TRBV12-3 or TRBV12-4 with TRBJ2-1; TRBD1 or TRBD2 may be the D gene (5 bases each). V was clipped by 6 bases and J by 5 bases, with 11 bases between them. This CDR3 contains 13 residues.

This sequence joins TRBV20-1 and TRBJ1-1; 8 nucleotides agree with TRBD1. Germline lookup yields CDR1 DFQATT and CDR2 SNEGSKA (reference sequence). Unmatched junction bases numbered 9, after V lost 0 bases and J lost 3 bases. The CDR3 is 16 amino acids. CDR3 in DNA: TGCAGTGCTAGAGATCAGGGGGCGTTCGATTACACTGAAGCTTTCTTT. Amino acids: CSARDQGAFDYTEAFF.

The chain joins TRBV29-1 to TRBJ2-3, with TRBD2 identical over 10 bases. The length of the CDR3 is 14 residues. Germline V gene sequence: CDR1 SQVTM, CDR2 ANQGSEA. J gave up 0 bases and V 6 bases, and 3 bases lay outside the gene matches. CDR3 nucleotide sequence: TGCAGCGTCGGACTAGCGGCTAGCACAGATACGCAGTATTTT. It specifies CSVGLAASTDTQYF.

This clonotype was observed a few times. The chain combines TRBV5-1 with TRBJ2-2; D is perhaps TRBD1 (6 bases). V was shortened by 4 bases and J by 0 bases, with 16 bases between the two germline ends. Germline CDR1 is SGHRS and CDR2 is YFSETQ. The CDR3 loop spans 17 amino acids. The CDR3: CASSPPVQGANTGELFF. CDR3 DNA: TGCGCCAGCAGCCCTCCCGTACAGGGTGCGAACACCGGGGAGCTGTTTTTT.

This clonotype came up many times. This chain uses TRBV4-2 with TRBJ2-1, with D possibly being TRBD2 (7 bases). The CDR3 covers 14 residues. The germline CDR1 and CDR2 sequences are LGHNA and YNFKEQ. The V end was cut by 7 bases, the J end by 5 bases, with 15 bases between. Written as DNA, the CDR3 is TGTGCCAGCACCCCCCGGGGGGCTCACAATGAGCAGTTCTTC. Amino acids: CASTPRGAHNEQFF.

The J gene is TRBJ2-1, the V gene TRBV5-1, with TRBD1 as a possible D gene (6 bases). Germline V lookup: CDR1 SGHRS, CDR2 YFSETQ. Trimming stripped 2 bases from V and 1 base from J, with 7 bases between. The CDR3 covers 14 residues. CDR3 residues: CASSFDRSYNEQFF. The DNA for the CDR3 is TGCGCCAGCAGCTTCGACAGGTCCTACAATGAGCAGTTCTTC.

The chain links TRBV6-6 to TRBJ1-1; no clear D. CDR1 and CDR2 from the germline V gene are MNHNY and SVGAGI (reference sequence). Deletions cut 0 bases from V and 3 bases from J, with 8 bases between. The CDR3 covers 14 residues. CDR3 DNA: TGTGCCAGCAGTTACTCGGCGGGTTACACTGAAGCTTTCTTT. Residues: CASSYSAGYTEAFF.

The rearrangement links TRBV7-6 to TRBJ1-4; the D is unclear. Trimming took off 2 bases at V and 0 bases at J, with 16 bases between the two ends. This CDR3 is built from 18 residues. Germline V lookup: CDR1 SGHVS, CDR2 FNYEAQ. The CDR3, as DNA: TGTGCCAGCAGCTTATTAGCCCTCTCCCCCTCAACTAATGAAAAACTGTTTTTT. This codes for CASSLLALSPSTNEKLFF. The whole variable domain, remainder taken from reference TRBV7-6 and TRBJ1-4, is GAGVSQSPRYKVTKRGQDVALRCDPISGHVSLYWYRQALGQGPEFLTYFNYEAQQDKSGLPNDRFSAERPEGSISTLTIQRTEQRDSAMYRCASSLLALSPSTNEKLFFGSGTQLSVL.

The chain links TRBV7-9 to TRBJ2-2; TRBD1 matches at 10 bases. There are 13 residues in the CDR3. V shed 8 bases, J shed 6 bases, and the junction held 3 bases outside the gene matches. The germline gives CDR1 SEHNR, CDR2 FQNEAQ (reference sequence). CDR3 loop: CASGGQGPGELFF. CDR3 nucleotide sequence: TGTGCCAGCGGGGGACAGGGGCCCGGGGAGCTGTTTTTT.

CDR3 sequence: CASSLPSRQVDYPSGANVLTF. CDR3 coding DNA: TGTGCCAGCAGCTTACCCTCACGGCAGGTGGATTACCCCTCTGGGGCCAACGTCCTGACTTTC. The rearrangement joins TRBV7-8 to TRBJ2-6; no clear D. V gave up 2 bases and J gave up 0 bases, with 23 bases separating them. This CDR3 spans 21 amino acids. CDR1 and CDR2 from the germline V gene are SGHVS and FQNEAQ.

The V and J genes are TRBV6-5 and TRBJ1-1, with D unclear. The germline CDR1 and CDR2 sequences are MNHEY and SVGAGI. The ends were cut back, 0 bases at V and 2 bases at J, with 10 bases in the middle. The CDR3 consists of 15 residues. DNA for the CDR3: TGTGCCAGCAGTTACTCGACGGGGATAAACACTGAAGCTTTCTTT. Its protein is CASSYSTGINTEAFF.

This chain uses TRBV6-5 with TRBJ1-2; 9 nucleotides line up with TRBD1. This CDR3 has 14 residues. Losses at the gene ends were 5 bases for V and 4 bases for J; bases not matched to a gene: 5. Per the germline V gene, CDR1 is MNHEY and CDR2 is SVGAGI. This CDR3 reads CASSDRDRAYGYTF. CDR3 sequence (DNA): TGTGCCAGCAGTGACCGGGACAGGGCCTATGGCTACACCTTC.

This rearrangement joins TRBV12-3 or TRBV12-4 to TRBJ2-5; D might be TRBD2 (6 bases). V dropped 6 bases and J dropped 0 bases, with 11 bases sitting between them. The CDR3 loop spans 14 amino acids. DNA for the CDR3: TGTGCCAGCAGCCTGTCGGGGGACCAAGAGACCCAGTACTTC. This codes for CASSLSGDQETQYF.

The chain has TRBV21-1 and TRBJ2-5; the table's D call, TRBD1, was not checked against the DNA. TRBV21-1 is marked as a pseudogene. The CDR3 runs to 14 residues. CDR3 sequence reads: CASSKSRGQGTQYF. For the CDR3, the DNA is TGTGCCAGCAGCAAGTCGAGGGGGCAGGGGACCCAGTACTTC.

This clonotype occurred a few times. As DNA, the CDR3 is TGTGCCAGCAGCCAACAGAACTCCAACACTGAAGCTTTCTTT. Translated, it gives CASSQQNSNTEAFF. This sequence joins TRBV3-1 and TRBJ1-1; D is ambiguous. Germline V gene lookup returns CDR1 LGHDT and CDR2 YNNKEL (reference sequence). This CDR3 is built from 14 residues. Trimming stripped 2 bases from V and 2 bases from J, with 9 bases between.

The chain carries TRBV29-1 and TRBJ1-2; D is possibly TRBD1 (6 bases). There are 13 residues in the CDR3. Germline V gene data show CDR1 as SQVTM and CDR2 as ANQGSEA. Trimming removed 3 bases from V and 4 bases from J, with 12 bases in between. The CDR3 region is CSVDQGIPYGYTF. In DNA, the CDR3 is TGCAGCGTTGACCAGGGGATCCCCTATGGCTACACCTTC.

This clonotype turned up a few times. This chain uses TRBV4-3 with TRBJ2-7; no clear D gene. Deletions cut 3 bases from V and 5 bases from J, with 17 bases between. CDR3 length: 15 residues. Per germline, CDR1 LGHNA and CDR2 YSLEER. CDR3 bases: TGCGCCAGCAGCCAGCTCGTAGGGCCACTCCACGAGCAGTACTTC. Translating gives CASSQLVGPLHEQYF.

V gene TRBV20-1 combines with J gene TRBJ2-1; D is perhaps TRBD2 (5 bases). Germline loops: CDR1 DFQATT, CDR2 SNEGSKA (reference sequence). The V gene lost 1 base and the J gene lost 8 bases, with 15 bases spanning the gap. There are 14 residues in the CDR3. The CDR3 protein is CSARAPDFIDEQFF. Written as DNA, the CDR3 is TGCAGTGCTAGAGCCCCGGACTTTATAGATGAGCAGTTCTTC.

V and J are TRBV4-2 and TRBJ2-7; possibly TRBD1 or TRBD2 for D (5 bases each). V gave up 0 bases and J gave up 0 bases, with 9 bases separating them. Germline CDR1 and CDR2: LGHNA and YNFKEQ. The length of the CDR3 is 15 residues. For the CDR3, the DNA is TGTGCCAGCAGCCAAGATCTCGGGACCTCCTACGAGCAGTACTTC. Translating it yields CASSQDLGTSYEQYF.

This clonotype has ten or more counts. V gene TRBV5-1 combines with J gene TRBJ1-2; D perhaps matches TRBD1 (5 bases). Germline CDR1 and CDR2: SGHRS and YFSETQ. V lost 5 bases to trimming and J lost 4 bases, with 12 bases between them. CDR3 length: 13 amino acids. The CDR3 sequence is CASRVGQIYGYTF. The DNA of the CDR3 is TGCGCCAGCAGGGTGGGGCAGATCTATGGCTACACCTTC.

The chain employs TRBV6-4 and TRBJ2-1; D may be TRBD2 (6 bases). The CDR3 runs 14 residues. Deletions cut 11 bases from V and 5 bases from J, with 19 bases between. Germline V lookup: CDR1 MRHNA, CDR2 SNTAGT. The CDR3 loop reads CAAGTGTPDNEQFF. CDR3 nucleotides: TGTGCCGCTGGAACCGGGACTCCCGACAATGAGCAGTTCTTC.

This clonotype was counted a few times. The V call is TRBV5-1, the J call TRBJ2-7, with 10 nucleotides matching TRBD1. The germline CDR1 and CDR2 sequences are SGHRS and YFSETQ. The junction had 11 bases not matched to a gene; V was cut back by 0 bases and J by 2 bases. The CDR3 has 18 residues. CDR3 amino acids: CASSLVSGTGASPYEQYF. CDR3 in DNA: TGCGCCAGCAGCTTGGTTTCCGGGACAGGGGCCTCCCCCTACGAGCAGTACTTC.